These 3 T cell receptor beta chains share one sample of origin, sequenced in a study of T cell responses to AZD1222 COVID-19 vaccine. Method: immunoSEQ multiplex PCR; TCRdb's copy keeps in-frame clones and lacks some. The data show about 180,000 clones, approximately 90% seen once. Sequencing was performed on peripheral blood, taken on day 0 of AZD1222 vaccination. All receptors come from an adult in good health.

CDR3 DNA sequence: TGTGCCTGGGGTTTATCGACAGCCTATAATTCACCCCTCCACTTT. Translation gives CAWGLSTAYNSPLHF. The J gene is TRBJ1-6, the V gene TRBV30; tentative D call: TRBD1 (5 bases). V gave up 5 bases and J gave up 2 bases, with 13 bases separating them. CDR1 and CDR2 (germline): GTSNPN, SVGIG (reference sequence). This CDR3 contains 15 residues.

This rearrangement joins TRBV30 to TRBJ2-5; 9 bases are a match to TRBD1. The length of the CDR3 is 15 residues. V lost 0 bases, J lost 2 bases, and 4 bases stayed unmatched. The germline V gene encodes CDR1 GTSNPN and CDR2 SVGIG (reference sequence). CDR3 protein: CAWSVTGGWQETQYF. CDR3 bases: TGTGCCTGGAGTGTAACAGGGGGCTGGCAAGAGACCCAGTACTTC.

J is TRBJ2-7 and V is TRBV3-1 (or the pseudogene TRBV3-2); possibly TRBD2 for D (6 bases). The CDR3 is made up of 15 amino acids. Germline loops: CDR1 LGHDT, CDR2 YNNKEL (reference sequence). The ends were cut back, 1 base at V and 3 bases at J, with 13 bases in the middle. This CDR3 reads CASSQVLLRGYEQYF. CDR3 nucleotide sequence: TGTGCCAGCAGCCAAGTACTTTTGCGGGGCTACGAGCAGTACTTC.